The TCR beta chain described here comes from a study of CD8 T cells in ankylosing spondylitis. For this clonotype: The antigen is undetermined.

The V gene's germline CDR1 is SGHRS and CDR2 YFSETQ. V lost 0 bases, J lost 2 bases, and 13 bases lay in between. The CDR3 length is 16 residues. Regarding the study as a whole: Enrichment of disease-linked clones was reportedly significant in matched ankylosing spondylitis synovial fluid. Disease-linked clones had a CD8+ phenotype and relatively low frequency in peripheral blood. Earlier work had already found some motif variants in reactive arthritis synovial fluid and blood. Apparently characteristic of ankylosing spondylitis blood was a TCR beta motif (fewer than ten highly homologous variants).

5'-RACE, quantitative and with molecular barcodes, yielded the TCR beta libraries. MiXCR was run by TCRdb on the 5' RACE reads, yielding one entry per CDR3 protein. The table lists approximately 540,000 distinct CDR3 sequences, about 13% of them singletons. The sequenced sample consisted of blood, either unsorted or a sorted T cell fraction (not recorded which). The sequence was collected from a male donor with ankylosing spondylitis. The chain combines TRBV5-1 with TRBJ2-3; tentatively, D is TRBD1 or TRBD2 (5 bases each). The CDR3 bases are TGCGCCAGCAGCTTGGGAAGGGGACCTCCCACAGATACGCAGTATTTT. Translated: CASSLGRGPPTDTQYF.